The sequence of this TCR beta chain was determined in a study of blood T cells in healthy people across ages. Every sample gave at least 5.5 micrograms of total RNA when it was extracted. The CDR3 is 16 residues long. J was trimmed by 7 bases and V by 2 bases; bases with no gene match: 10. The germline gives CDR1 MNHEY, CDR2 SMNVEV (reference sequence). A J-beta primer mix and a sample-barcoded 5' primer were used in a second PCR of about 6 to 12 cycles. The template-switch adaptor, which had 12 random nucleotides, put a tag on each cDNA molecule. TCRdb processed the 5' RACE reads anew with MiXCR; each CDR3 protein has one entry. The data contain roughly 1,800,000 distinct CDR3 sequences, roughly 50% of them singletons. General observations from the study: With age, beta diversity per million T cells declined roughly linearly, significantly by 40. TCR beta diversity correlated strongly with naive T cell percentage.

In regard to this clonotype: Antigen unknown.

The chain recombines TRBV27 with TRBJ1-2, with 10 positions matching TRBD1. The source of this sequence is a woman between 40 and 55 years old in good health. Sequences were obtained from blood. The CDR3 spells CASSLVGQGLTSGYTF. The CDR3 DNA is TGTGCCAGCAGTTTAGTGGGACAGGGGCTAACCAGTGGCTACACCTTC.